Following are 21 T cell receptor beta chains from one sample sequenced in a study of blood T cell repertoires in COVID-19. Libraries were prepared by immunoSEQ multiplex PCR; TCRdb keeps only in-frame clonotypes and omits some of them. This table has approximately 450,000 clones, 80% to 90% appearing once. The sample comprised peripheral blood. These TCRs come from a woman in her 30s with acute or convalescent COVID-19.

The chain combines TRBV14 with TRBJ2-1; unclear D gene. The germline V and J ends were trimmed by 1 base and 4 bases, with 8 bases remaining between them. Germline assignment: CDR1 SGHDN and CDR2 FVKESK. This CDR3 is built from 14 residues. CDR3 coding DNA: TGTGCCAGCAGCCAAGTTACTTTATACAATGAGCAGTTCTTC. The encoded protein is CASSQVTLYNEQFF.

CDR3 residues: CAWSSGENYGYTF. For the CDR3, the DNA is TGTGCCTGGAGTTCGGGGGAAAACTATGGCTACACCTTC. The rearrangement joins TRBV30 to TRBJ1-2, with a weak D call TRBD1 (5 bases). The V end lost 2 bases, the J end lost 2 bases, and 9 bases lay between the germline ends. The CDR3 covers 13 residues. Germline V lookup: CDR1 GTSNPN, CDR2 SVGIG (reference sequence). The entire variable domain, with the rest obtained from reference TRBV30 and TRBJ1-2, is as follows: SQTIHQWPATLVQPVGSPLSLECTVEGTSNPNLYWYRQAAGRGLQLLFYSVGIGQISSEVPQNLSASRPQDRQFILSSKKLLLSDSGFYLCAWSSGENYGYTFGSGTRLTVV.

This chain's CDR3 is CASSQVRTGLQETQYF. CDR3 sequence (DNA): TGTGCCAGCAGCCAAGTTCGCACGGGGTTACAAGAGACCCAGTACTTC. The V and J genes are TRBV3-1 (or the pseudogene TRBV3-2) and TRBJ2-5, with D possibly TRBD2 on 5 matching bases. From germline, CDR1 is LGHDT and CDR2 YNNKEL (reference sequence). V lost 1 base and J lost 2, with 14 bases in between. This CDR3 comprises 16 residues.

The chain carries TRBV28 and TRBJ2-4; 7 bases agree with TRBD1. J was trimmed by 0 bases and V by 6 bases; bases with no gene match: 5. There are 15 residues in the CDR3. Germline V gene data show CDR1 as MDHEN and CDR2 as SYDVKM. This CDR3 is CASRGTDLAKNIQYF. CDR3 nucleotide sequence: TGTGCCAGCAGAGGGACAGATTTAGCCAAAAACATTCAGTACTTC.

CDR3: CASSRWGTGKETQYF. CDR3 bases: TGCGCCAGCAGCCGCTGGGGGACAGGGAAGGAGACCCAGTACTTC. This rearrangement joins TRBV5-1 to TRBJ2-5; TRBD1 matches 9 bases. The length of the CDR3 is 15 residues. V shed 4 bases and J 5 bases; nucleotides not matched to a gene: 9. Germline values: CDR1 SGHRS, CDR2 YFSETQ.

CDR3 sequence (DNA): TGTGCCAGCTCTGGACTCAGCCGGGGCACCGGGGAGCTGTTTTTT. Translation: CASSGLSRGTGELFF. This sequence joins TRBV18 and TRBJ2-2; D perhaps matches TRBD2 (5 bases). The CDR3 is 15 amino acids. Deletions cut 6 bases from V and 4 bases from J, with 15 bases between. Germline CDR1 is KGHSH and CDR2 is LQKENI.

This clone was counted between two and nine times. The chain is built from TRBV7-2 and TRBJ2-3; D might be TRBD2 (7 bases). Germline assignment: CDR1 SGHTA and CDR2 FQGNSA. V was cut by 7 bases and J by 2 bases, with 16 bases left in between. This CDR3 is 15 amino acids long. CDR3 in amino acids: CASTKGGGFTDTQYF. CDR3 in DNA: TGTGCCAGCACGAAGGGGGGGGGATTCACAGATACGCAGTATTTT.

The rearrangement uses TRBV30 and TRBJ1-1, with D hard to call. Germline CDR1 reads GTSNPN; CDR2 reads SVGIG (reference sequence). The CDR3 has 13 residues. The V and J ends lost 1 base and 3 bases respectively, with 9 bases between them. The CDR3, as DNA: TGTGCCTGGAGTGGATTCCGGGACACTGAAGCTTTCTTT. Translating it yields CAWSGFRDTEAFF.

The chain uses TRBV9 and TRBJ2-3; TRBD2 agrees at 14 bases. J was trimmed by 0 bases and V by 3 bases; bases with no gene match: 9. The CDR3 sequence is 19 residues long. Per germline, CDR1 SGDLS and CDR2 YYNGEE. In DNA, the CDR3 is TGTGCCAGCAGCGCCCCCGGACTAGCGGGGGGACTTAGCACAGATACGCAGTATTTT. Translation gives CASSAPGLAGGLSTDTQYF.

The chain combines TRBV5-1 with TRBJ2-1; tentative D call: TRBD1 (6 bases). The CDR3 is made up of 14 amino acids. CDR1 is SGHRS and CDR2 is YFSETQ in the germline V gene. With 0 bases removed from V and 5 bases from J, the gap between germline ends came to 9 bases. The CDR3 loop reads CASSLGQENNEQFF. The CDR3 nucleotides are TGCGCCAGCAGCTTGGGACAGGAAAACAATGAGCAGTTCTTC.

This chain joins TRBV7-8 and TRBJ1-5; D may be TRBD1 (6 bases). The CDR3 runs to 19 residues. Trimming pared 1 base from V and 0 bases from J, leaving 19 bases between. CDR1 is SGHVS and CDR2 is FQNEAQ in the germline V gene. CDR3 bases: TGTGCCAGCAGCTTAGGCTATACCGGGACAATCACTAGCAATCAGCCCCAGCATTTT. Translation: CASSLGYTGTITSNQPQHF.

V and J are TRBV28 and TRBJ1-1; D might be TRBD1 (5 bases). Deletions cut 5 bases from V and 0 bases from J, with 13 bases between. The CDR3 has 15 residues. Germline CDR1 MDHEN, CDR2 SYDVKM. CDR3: CASSDSSLLNTEAFF. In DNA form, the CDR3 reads TGTGCCAGCAGTGACAGCTCACTCCTGAACACTGAAGCTTTCTTT.

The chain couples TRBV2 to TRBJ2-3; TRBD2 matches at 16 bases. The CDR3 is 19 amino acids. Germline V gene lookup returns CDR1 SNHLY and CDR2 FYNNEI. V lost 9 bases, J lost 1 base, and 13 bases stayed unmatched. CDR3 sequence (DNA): TGTGCCAGAACCTCCGGGACTAGCGGGGGGGCCTCTGGCACAGATACGCAGTATTTT. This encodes CARTSGTSGGASGTDTQYF.

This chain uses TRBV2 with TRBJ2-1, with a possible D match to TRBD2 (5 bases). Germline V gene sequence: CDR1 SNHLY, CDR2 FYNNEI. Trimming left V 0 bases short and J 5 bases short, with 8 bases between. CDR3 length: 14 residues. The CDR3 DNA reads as TGTGCCAGCAGTGAAGCTTGGACTCACAATGAGCAGTTCTTC. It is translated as CASSEAWTHNEQFF.

CDR3 amino acids: CASSGSYEQYF. In nucleotides, the CDR3 is TGTGCCAGCAGCGGTAGCTACGAGCAGTACTTC. This chain joins TRBV6-9 and TRBJ2-7; no clear D gene. V was trimmed by 6 bases and J by 3 bases, leaving 6 bases between them. Germline V gene sequence: CDR1 MNHGY, CDR2 SVAAGI. The CDR3 covers 11 residues.

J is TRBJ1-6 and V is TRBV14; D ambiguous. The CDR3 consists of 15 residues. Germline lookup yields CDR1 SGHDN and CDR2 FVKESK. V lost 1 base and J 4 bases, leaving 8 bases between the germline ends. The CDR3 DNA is TGTGCCAGCAGCCAAGGGCAGGTTTATAATTCACCCCTCCACTTT. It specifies CASSQGQVYNSPLHF.

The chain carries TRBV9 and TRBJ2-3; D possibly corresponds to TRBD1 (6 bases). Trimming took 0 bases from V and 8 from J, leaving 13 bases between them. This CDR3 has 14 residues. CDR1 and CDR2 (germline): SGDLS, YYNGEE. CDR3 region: CASSVVAQGGTQYF. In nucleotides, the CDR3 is TGTGCCAGCAGCGTAGTCGCACAGGGCGGTACGCAGTATTTT. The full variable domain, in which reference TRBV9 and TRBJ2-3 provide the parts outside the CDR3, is DSGVTQTPKHLITATGQRVTLRCSPRSGDLSVYWYQQSLDQGLQFLIQYYNGEERAKGNILERFSAQQFPDLHSELNLSSLELGDSALYFCASSVVAQGGTQYFGPGTRLTVL.

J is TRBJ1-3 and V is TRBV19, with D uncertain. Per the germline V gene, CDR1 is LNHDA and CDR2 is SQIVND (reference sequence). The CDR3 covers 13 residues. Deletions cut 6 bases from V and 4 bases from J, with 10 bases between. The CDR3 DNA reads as TGTGCCAGTAGCCACATCCAAGGAAACACCATATATTTT. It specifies CASSHIQGNTIYF. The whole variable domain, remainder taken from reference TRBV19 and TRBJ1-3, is DGGITQSPKYLFRKEGQNVTLSCEQNLNHDAMYWYRQDPGQGLRLIYYSQIVNDFQKGDIAEGYSVSREKKESFPLTVTSAQKNPTAFYLCASSHIQGNTIYFGEGSWLTVV.

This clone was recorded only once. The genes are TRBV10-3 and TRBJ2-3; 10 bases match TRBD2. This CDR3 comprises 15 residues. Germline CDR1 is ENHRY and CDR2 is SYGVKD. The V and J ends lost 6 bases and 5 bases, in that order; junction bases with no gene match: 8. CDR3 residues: CAIREAGGPGDTQYF. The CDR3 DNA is TGTGCCATCAGAGAAGCGGGGGGGCCGGGAGATACGCAGTATTTT.

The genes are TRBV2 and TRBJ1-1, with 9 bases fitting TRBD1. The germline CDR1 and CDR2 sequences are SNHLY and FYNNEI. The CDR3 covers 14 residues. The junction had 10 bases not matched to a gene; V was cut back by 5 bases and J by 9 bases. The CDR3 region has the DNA TGTGCCAGCAGTAAAAACAGGGGGCCAACGAAAGCTTTCTTT. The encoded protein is CASSKNRGPTKAFF. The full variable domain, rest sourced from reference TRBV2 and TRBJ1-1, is EPEVTQTPSHQVTQMGQEVILRCVPISNHLYFYWYRQILGQKVEFLVSFYNNEISEKSEIFDDQFSVERPDGSNFTLKIRSTKLEDSAMYFCASSKNRGPTKAFFGQGTRLTVV.

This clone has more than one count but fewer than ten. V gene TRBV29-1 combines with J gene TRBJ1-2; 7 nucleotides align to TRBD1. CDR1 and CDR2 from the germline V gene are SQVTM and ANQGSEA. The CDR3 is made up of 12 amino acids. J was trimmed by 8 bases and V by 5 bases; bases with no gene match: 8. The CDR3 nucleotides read TGCAGCGTTCAACAGGGGAGAGGAGGCTACACCTTC. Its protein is CSVQQGRGGYTF. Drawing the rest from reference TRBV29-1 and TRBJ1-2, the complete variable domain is SAVISQKPSRDICQRGTSLTIQCQVDSQVTMMFWYRQQPGQSLTLIATANQGSEATYESGFVIDKFPISRPNLTFSTLTVSNMSPEDSSIYLCSVQQGRGGYTFGSGTRLTVV.